This T cell receptor beta chain was sequenced in a study of spatial heterogeneity in lung cancer (dated by TCRdb to between 2018 and 2021). For the study in its entirety: Beta-chain transcripts were consistently detected in greater numbers than alpha-chain transcripts, which likely reflects a higher abundance of beta-chain transcripts. In non-small cell lung cancer, the study quantitatively compared TCR alpha and beta repertoires across several tumor regions, matched nontumor lung, and blood. Nonsynonymous mutation counts, determined by whole-exome sequencing of tumor tissue, were related to TCR repertoire features. In tumor regions, TCR transcript counts showed a strong correlation with a T cell transcriptional module score from matched bulk RNA-seq. In the raw uncorrected reads, each unique combination of TCR and UMI appeared more than ten times on average. Both alpha and beta chains were TCR-sequenced in samples taken at surgery, namely 220 tumor regions, more than 62 matched nontumor lung samples and 50 to 60 PBMC samples.

The CDR3 holds 14 amino acids from the cysteine to the phenylalanine. Only the CDR3 DNA stays, 42 bases, in frame from base 1. The germline V gene gives CDR1 as MDHEN and CDR2 as SYDVKM. V drops 4 bases and J drops 8 bases, leaving 17 bases in between. Based on its abundance in the sample, this clonotype is medium-sized (0.01 to 0.1%). This clone's antigen is unknown. Base quality data are lacking; no much larger clone is found one base away. The sample's time point label, in plain terms: sample taken at primary tumor resection. The donors were 70 or so patients from the lung TRACERx cohort who had early-stage, untreated non-small cell lung cancer. TCR sequencing used whole RNA extracted from tumor and nontumor lung tissue, or from cryopreserved PBMC samples, without cell sorting. Only patients for whom sufficient RNA was available from at least two tumor regions were selected for TCR sequencing. Tumor and adjacent nontumor lung specimens were reviewed by a lung pathologist before selection.

What the research found in general, with its limitations: TCR-seq was estimated to cover only about 7% of tumor T cells for alpha chains and around 12% for beta chains. The tumor nonsynonymous mutation count correlated with the number of expanded alpha and beta TCRs within the tumor. The count of ubiquitous expanded TCRs correlated with the count of ubiquitous nonsynonymous mutations, and the count of regional expanded TCRs correlated with the count of regional nonsynonymous mutations. Confirming at a functional level the hypothesis that regional TCRs recognize regional mutations was considered to require additional single-cell paired TCR alpha and beta sequencing.

To prepare the library, 5' RACE was applied. For sequencing, a NextSeq 500 was employed. In the TCR library protocol, a unique molecular identifier was attached to each TCR cDNA molecule so that PCR and sequencing errors could be corrected. The original methods were these. Decombinator tools were used for TCR identification, UMI-based error correction and CDR3 extraction. TCRs above a frequency of 2 per 1,000, corresponding to the top 1% of the tumor frequency distribution, were defined as expanded. Expanded tumor TCRs were classed as regional if statistically deemed absent (corrected P<0.05) from at least one tumor region, otherwise ubiquitous. Each repertoire was subsampled 100 times to 5,000 TCRs, after which Renyi diversity was computed with the R vegan package. CDR3 similarity networks were built from amino acid triplet string-kernel similarity, connecting CDR3s with pairwise similarity above 0.82. TCRdb reanalyzed the raw reads on its own, using fastp at Q25 for trimming and MiXCR for clone calling, and kept in-frame beta chains. Rows are combined by CDR3 protein, so each entry shows the most common genes and DNA. The V and J calls shown here were made by TCRdb, not taken from the authors' results. The sample table holds about 8,100 distinct CDR3 sequences, of which 5.4% were seen once. Less than 25% of the sample goes to the ten largest clones.

The V and J segments used are TRBV28 and TRBJ1-1; a tentative D match to TRBD1 spans 6 bases. This receptor was taken from a male donor with early-stage non-small cell lung cancer. The specimen comprised lung tumor tissue, sampled at surgery. The DNA reads as follows: TGTGCCAGCAGTTATACAGGGTCTGTCCAAGAAGCTTTCTTT. This yields the protein CASSYTGSVQEAFF.